A selection of T cell receptor beta chains follows, all from one sample in a study of OX40 agonist ivuxolimab in advanced cancers. Only in-frame clones appear in the TCRdb table, and some are missing; sequencing was by immunoSEQ multiplex PCR. The sample lists 50,000 to 65,000 clones; 85% to 90% were seen once. Sample: CD4+ or CD8+ T cells sorted from blood, taken in a trial of the OX40 agonist ivuxolimab. These receptors were taken from an adult with an advanced solid tumor such as melanoma, head and neck, liver or kidney cancer. The CDR3 runs from the conserved cysteine through the conserved F or W. A D gene is named only where the DNA matches it firmly. Rows may omit the clone size; those that give it use once, few, many or a size class.

abundance | d_gene | j_gene | v_gene | CDR3aa | CDR3nt
- | TRBD2 | TRBJ2-1 | TRBV19 | CASSTPRLAGGPRGEQFF | TGTGCCAGTAGTACCCCTCGACTAGCGGGGGGGCCTAGGGGTGAGCAGTTCTTC
- | - | TRBJ1-2 | TRBV6-9 | CASSYSILGDGYTF | TGTGCCAGCAGTTACTCGATACTGGGCGATGGCTACACCTTC
- | TRBD1 | TRBJ2-3 | TRBV5-1 | CASNSGGRGTQYF | TGCGCCAGCAATTCAGGGGGACGGGGTACGCAGTATTTT
- | - | TRBJ1-3 | TRBV6-6 | CASSPTVTGNAIYF | TGTGCCAGCAGTCCGACAGTCACTGGAAACGCCATATATTTT
few | TRBD2 | TRBJ2-3 | TRBV28 | CASSLFSAGGLTDTQYF | TGTGCCAGCAGTTTATTCAGTGCGGGGGGGCTGACAGATACGCAGTATTTT
- | TRBD1 | TRBJ1-2 | TRBV28 | CASSPIIGWTGGRGYTF | TGTGCCAGCAGTCCCATAATTGGGTGGACAGGGGGACGCGGCTACACCTTC
- | - | TRBJ2-1 | TRBV9 | CASSVSRQGRDEQFF | TGTGCCAGCAGCGTATCAAGACAGGGGAGGGATGAGCAGTTCTTC
- | - | TRBJ2-2 | TRBV9 | CASSDGTANTGELFF | TGTGCCAGCAGCGACGGGACTGCGAACACCGGGGAGCTGTTTTTT
- | - | TRBJ2-3 | TRBV7-7 | CASSRYSSGTDTQYF | TGTGCCAGCAGCCGATATTCCTCTGGCACAGATACGCAGTATTTT
- | TRBD2 | TRBJ2-2 | TRBV5-8 | CASSPGLVHAGELFF | TGTGCCAGCAGCCCCGGACTAGTTCACGCCGGGGAGCTGTTTTTT
- | TRBD1 | TRBJ1-5 | TRBV19 | CASRTGQGGQPQHF | TGTGCCAGTAGGACAGGACAGGGCGGACAGCCCCAGCATTTT
- | - | TRBJ2-7 | TRBV5-1 | CASSALTEPYEQYF | TGCGCCAGCAGCGCGTTGACAGAGCCCTACGAGCAGTACTTC
- | - | TRBJ1-1 | TRBV7-8 | CASSFRGMNTEAFF | TGTGCCAGCAGCTTTAGAGGGATGAACACTGAAGCTTTCTTT
- | - | TRBJ1-2 | TRBV7-3 | CASSLAAGSYGYTF | TGTGCCAGCAGCTTAGCGGCCGGGAGCTATGGCTACACCTTC
- | TRBD2 | TRBJ2-5 | TRBV4-1 | CASSQDGPRTSGGAETQYF | TGCGCCAGCAGCCAAGATGGTCCAAGGACTAGCGGGGGGGCGGAGACCCAGTACTTC
- | - | TRBJ1-4 | TRBV27 | CASSLTPATNEKLFF | TGTGCCAGCAGTTTAACGCCAGCAACTAATGAAAAACTGTTTTTT
few | - | TRBJ2-7 | TRBV19 | CASSMEGYEQYF | TGTGCCAGTAGTATGGAAGGATACGAGCAGTACTTC
- | TRBD1 | TRBJ1-6 | TRBV30 | CAWSADRGDGSSPLHF | TGTGCCTGGAGTGCCGACAGGGGCGATGGGAGTTCACCCCTCCACTTT
- | - | TRBJ2-7 | TRBV7-9 | CASSFLPLSTVAYEQYF | TGTGCCAGCAGTTTTCTCCCCCTCTCGACGGTCGCCTACGAGCAGTACTTC
- | - | TRBJ1-4 | TRBV10-3 | CAISEDRTAEKLFF | TGTGCCATCAGTGAAGACCGGACAGCCGAAAAACTGTTTTTT
- | - | TRBJ1-1 | TRBV5-4 | CASSLTGSRAEAFF | TGTGCCAGCAGCTTAACGGGGAGCAGGGCTGAAGCTTTCTTT
- | - | TRBJ1-2 | TRBV6-5 | CASSYSGGNYGYTF | TGTGCCAGCAGTTACTCGGGGGGTAACTATGGCTACACCTTC
- | - | TRBJ2-7 | TRBV11-2 | CASSLGGQTTGEQYF | TGTGCCAGCAGCTTAGGAGGACAGACAACGGGCGAGCAGTACTTC